This T cell receptor beta chain is from a study of glioma-infiltrating T cells after dendritic cell vaccination. Whole-study context: Autologous tumor lysate was loaded overnight onto monocyte-derived dendritic cells grown approximately seven days with IL-4 and GM-CSF.

Clones were read by immunoSEQ multiplex PCR, and TCRdb kept only the in-frame ones, dropping some. There are roughly 88,000 clones in the sample; around four fifths occur only once, and approximately 2% lies in the top ten. The time point is: after dendritic cell vaccination, including at tumor progression/relapse. The sequence came from a human donor with glioblastoma. Specimen: blood, collected after dendritic cell vaccination.

CDR3: CASSLGVGGAHYGYTF. The DNA of the CDR3 is TGTGCCAGCAGCTTAGGAGTTGGAGGGGCGCACTATGGCTACACCTTC. The chain links TRBV7-9 to TRBJ1-2, with a tentative D call TRBD1 (5 bases). V shed 1 base and J shed 3 bases, with 15 bases lying between them. Germline V gene sequence: CDR1 SEHNR, CDR2 FQNEAQ (reference sequence). The CDR3 runs 16 residues.